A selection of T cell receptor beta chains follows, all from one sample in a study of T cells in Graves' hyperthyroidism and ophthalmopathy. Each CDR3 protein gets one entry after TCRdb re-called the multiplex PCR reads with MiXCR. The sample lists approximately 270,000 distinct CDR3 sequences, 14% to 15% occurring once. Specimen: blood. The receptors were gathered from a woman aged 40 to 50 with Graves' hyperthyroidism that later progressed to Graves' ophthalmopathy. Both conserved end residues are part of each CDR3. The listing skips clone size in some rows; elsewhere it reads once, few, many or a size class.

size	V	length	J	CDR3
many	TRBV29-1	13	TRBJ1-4	CSVAQSSNEKLFF
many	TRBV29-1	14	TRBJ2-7	CSVGPGLASHEQYF
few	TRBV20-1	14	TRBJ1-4	CSARKATTNEKLFF
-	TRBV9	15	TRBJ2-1	CASGGTSGGYNEQFF
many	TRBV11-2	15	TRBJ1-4	CASSQGAATNEKLFF
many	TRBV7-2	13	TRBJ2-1	CASSQRGANEQFF
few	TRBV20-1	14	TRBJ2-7	CSALIAGSQYKQYF
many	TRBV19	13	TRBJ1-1	CASNEGLNTEAFF
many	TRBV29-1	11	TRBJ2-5	CSVAGDSTQYF
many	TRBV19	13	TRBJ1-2	CASSPGAFGGYTF
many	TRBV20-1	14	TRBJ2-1	CSARTQGAINEQFF
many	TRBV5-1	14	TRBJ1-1	CASSLGDVVAEAFF
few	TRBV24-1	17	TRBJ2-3	CATSDPPGREGTDTQYF
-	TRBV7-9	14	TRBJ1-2	CASSLGQGADGYTF
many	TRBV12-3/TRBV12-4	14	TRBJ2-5	CASSLQGALGAQYF
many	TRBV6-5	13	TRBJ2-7	CASSYSFKGEQYF
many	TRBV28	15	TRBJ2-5	CASRSLGLASETQYF
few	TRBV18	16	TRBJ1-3	CASSPPQGTYGNTIYF
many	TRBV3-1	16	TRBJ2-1	CASSQTRRGVAGEQFF
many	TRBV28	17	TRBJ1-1	CASSFPSGTGGLTEAFF
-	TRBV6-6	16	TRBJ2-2	CASSYRRLAGDGELFF
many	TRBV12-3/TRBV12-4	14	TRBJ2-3	CASSRTSGRDTQYF
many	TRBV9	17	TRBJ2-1	CASSVAKLAGGDNEQFF
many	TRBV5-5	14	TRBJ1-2	CASSFVGGQDGYTF
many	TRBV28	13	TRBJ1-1	CASVGPLNTEAFF
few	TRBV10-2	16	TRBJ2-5	CASSAGDREAQETQYF
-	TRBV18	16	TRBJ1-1	CASSPTPGGPDTEAFF
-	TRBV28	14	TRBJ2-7	CASTEGGDPYEQYF
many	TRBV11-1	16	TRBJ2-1	CASSLELSSSYNEQFF
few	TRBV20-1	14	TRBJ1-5	CSVRRENSNQPQHF
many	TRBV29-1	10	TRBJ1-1	CSVGTGEAFF
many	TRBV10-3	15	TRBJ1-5	CAISESGPANQPQHF
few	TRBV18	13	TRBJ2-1	CASSTSSYNEQFF